This TCR beta chain stems from a study of technical replicates of blood from a handful of donors (dated by TCRdb to about 2017). From the germline V gene, CDR1 is MGHRA and CDR2 is YSYEKL. V loses 3 bases at its end and J loses 1 base; junction bases beyond the gene matches: 7. The cysteine opens and the phenylalanine closes a CDR3 of 17 amino acids. Only the CDR3 part of the read is kept: 51 bases, read in frame from the first base. Turning to this clone: Its cognate antigen has yet to be identified. No base-level quality is on record; no much larger clone is a single base apart.

The library was prepared using the immunoSEQ multiplex PCR assay. In its TCRdb copy, this immuneACCESS table keeps in-frame sequences only and misses some clones. Where compared with another copy, unresolved V genes explain less than half of these, and the others have no known cause. The sample has just under 100,000 clones on record, roughly 96% of them singletons. The ten largest clones capture around 0.21% of the sample. The TCR comes from a human donor in good health. The sequenced sample consisted of T cells isolated from PBMCs. The V and J genes are TRBV4-1 and TRBJ1-1, and 11 bases in between align with TRBD1. The DNA sequence follows: TGCGCCAGCAGCCAGTTCCGGACAGGGGGCTGGAACACTGAAGCTTTCTTT. Its protein product is CASSQFRTGGWNTEAFF.